One sample yielded the 8 T cell receptor beta chains listed below, sequenced in a study of T-cell memory formation after mild COVID-19. TCRdb analysed the 5' RACE reads with MiXCR anew, one entry per CDR3 protein. Here the sample spans more than 400,000 distinct CDR3 sequences, 15% to 20% being singletons. Specimen: PBMCs or a T cell subset sorted from them (not recorded which). These receptor sequences come from an adult woman who had mild COVID-19 (a few samples of this study predate the infection). Cell type and time point are not known.

The V gene is TRBV7-9, the J gene TRBJ2-5; a possible D gene is TRBD1 (6 bases). The V and J ends lost 6 bases and 5 bases respectively, with 19 bases between them. The CDR3 has 15 amino acids. Germline V gives CDR1 SEHNR, CDR2 FQNEAQ (reference sequence). The CDR3 here is CASSPRDERGETQYF. CDR3 bases: TGTGCCAGCAGTCCCAGGGACGAAAGGGGGGAGACCCAGTACTTC. The complete variable domain, with remaining parts taken from reference TRBV7-9 and TRBJ2-5, reads DTGVSQNPRHKITKRGQNVTFRCDPISEHNRLYWYRQTLGQGPEFLTYFQNEAQLEKSRLLSDRFSAERPKGSFSTLEIQRTEQGDSAMYLCASSPRDERGETQYFGPGTRLLVL.

In this sample, this clonotype turned up many times. The chain joins TRBV4-2 to TRBJ2-5, with a weak D call TRBD2 (6 bases). Between the trimmed V and J ends, which lost 1 base and 4 bases, there was a span of 10 bases. The CDR3 has 14 residues. Germline V lookup: CDR1 LGHNA, CDR2 YNFKEQ. CDR3 DNA: TGTGCCAGCAGCCAAGGGGGGGAAGGAGAGACCCAGTACTTC. Its protein product is CASSQGGEGETQYF.

The chain has TRBV25-1 and TRBJ2-1, with 7 bases that match TRBD1. The trim removed 4 bases at V and 7 bases at J, leaving 7 bases unmatched. This CDR3 is built from 14 residues. Per the germline V gene, CDR1 is MGHDK and CDR2 is SYGVNS. For the CDR3, the DNA is TGTGCCAGCAGTGTCAGACAGGGCGATAATGAGCAGTTCTTC. It yields the protein CASSVRQGDNEQFF.

This clonotype was seen only a few times. The rearrangement joins TRBV18 to TRBJ2-5; the D gene is possibly TRBD1 (5 bases). The CDR3 has 14 amino acids. Germline V gene sequence: CDR1 KGHSH, CDR2 LQKENI. Trimming removed 3 bases from V and 1 base from J, with 9 bases in between. For the CDR3, the DNA is TGTGCCAGCTCACCTAGACAGACCCAAGAGACCCAGTACTTC. This sequence encodes CASSPRQTQETQYF.

J is TRBJ1-2 and V is TRBV5-1, with 8 bases matching TRBD1. Trimming took 4 bases from V and 8 from J; bases not matched to a gene: 10. The CDR3 covers 14 residues. From germline, CDR1 is SGHRS and CDR2 YFSETQ. Written as DNA, the CDR3 is TGCGCCAGCAGCCCCTCCGGACAGGGCGGCGGCTACACCTTC. Translated, it gives CASSPSGQGGGYTF.

V is TRBV7-9 and J is TRBJ2-2, with TRBD1 identical over 10 bases. The CDR3 has 16 amino acids. Germline assignment: CDR1 SEHNR and CDR2 FQNEAQ (reference sequence). Trimming cost V 5 bases and J 4 bases; bases outside gene matches: 7. The CDR3 DNA sequence: TGTGCCAGCAGCCCTCTGGGACAGGGGATCACCGGGGAGCTGTTTTTT. It translates to CASSPLGQGITGELFF.

V gene TRBV6-5 combines with J gene TRBJ2-5, with 7 bases matching TRBD1. V was pared by 6 bases and J by 5 bases, with 3 bases of the junction left unmatched. Germline V gene data show CDR1 as MNHEY and CDR2 as SVGAGI. The CDR3 contains 12 residues. DNA for the CDR3: TGTGCCAGCAGGAGGGGGCTGGAGACCCAGTACTTC. This sequence encodes CASRRGLETQYF.

This clonotype has a count of ten or more. This chain uses TRBV7-9 with TRBJ2-7, with 11 bases matching TRBD2. Germline lookup yields CDR1 SEHNR and CDR2 FQNEAQ (reference sequence). With V trimmed by 4 bases and J by 0 bases, 2 bases remained unmatched. The CDR3 has 15 amino acids. The CDR3 sequence: CASSSTSGSSYEQYF. For the CDR3, the DNA is TGTGCCAGCAGCTCCACTAGCGGGAGCTCCTACGAGCAGTACTTC.